This T cell receptor (beta chain) was captured by sequencing in a study of blood T cell repertoires in COVID-19. Study background: Acute-phase and convalescent COVID-19 samples originated in the United States, Italy and Spain. Sample material is recorded as cDNA or gDNA derived from T cells, B-cell-depleted T cells, or PBMCs.

Original analysis: How many nucleated cells were present was estimated from reference gene primer amplification. Using immunoSEQ multiplex PCR, the repertoire was profiled, and TCRdb retains in-frame clones only, with some absent. V and J calls and clone size follow that table, whereas D and trimming were derived from the DNA. In the table there are about 55,000 clones, roughly four fifths of which are singletons. Germline V gene lookup returns CDR1 LNHDA and CDR2 SQIVND (reference sequence). The CDR3 totals 16 residues. V shed 4 bases, J shed 3 bases, and the junction held 9 bases outside the gene matches.

Sequencing input: peripheral blood. The sequence was obtained from a woman in her sixties with acute or convalescent COVID-19. The genes are TRBV19 and TRBJ1-1, with TRBD1 identical over 9 bases. The CDR3 DNA reads as TGTGCCAGTAGTAATGGGTACAGGGGGCTTGACACTGAAGCTTTCTTT. It yields the protein CASSNGYRGLDTEAFF.